These 31 T cell receptor beta chains were sequenced from one sample in a study of blood T cell repertoires in COVID-19 (dated by TCRdb to 2018 to 2021). Preparation of the library involved the immunoSEQ multiplex PCR assay. As stored in TCRdb, this immuneACCESS dataset retains in-frame rearrangements with V and J assigned. A fraction of the clones does not appear; measured against another copy, unresolved V genes explain less than half of the discrepancy, and the remainder lacks a known reason. In all, the sample holds under 130,000 clones, and about four fifths of those were seen once. Over 15% of the sample rests with the top ten. Sequenced sample: peripheral blood. All receptors come from a woman aged 80 or over with acute or convalescent COVID-19.

The J gene is TRBJ1-5, the V gene TRBV6-2 or TRBV6-3; maybe TRBD1 (5 bases). The CDR3 sequence is 14 residues long. The germline V gene encodes CDR1 MNHEY and CDR2 SVGEGT. V was clipped by 3 bases and J by 4 bases, with 10 bases between them. CDR3 protein: CASSYTRGNQPQHF. CDR3 coding DNA: TGTGCCAGCAGTTATACGCGGGGGAATCAGCCCCAGCATTTT.

The CDR3: CASSDGGAGQPQHF. In DNA, the CDR3 is TGTGCCAGCAGTGATGGGGGGGCTGGTCAGCCCCAGCATTTT. V usage is TRBV2 and J usage is TRBJ1-5, with a tentative D call TRBD1 (6 bases). This CDR3 is built from 14 residues. V gave up 3 bases and J gave up 6 bases, with 12 bases separating them. Germline V gives CDR1 SNHLY, CDR2 FYNNEI.

The J gene is TRBJ2-7, the V gene TRBV7-2, with a weak D call TRBD2 (6 bases). V shed 5 bases and J shed 1 base, with 15 bases lying between them. Germline CDR1 reads SGHTA; CDR2 reads FQGNSA. The CDR3 length is 15 residues. The CDR3 reads CASSRTSSGSYEQYF. In nucleotides, the CDR3 is TGTGCCAGCAGCCGCACTAGCTCTGGGTCCTACGAGCAGTACTTC.

The chain uses TRBV19 and TRBJ2-7, with 12 bases matching TRBD2. V lost 5 bases to trimming and J lost 3 bases; unmatched junction nucleotides: 5. Germline values: CDR1 LNHDA, CDR2 SQIVND (reference sequence). The CDR3 has 15 residues. In DNA, the CDR3 is TGTGCCAGTAGTCTCCAACTAGCGGGAGGCTACGAGCAGTACGTC. It codes for CASSLQLAGGYEQYV.

V and J are TRBV7-2 and TRBJ1-2; TRBD1 aligns across 7 bases. Germline-derived CDR1 and CDR2 are SGHTA and FQGNSA. This CDR3 spans 13 amino acids. The trim removed 1 base at V and 8 bases at J, leaving 4 bases unmatched. DNA of the CDR3: TGTGCCAGCAGCTTAGGACAGGGACCCGGCTACACCTTC. Protein product: CASSLGQGPGYTF.

This chain's CDR3 is CASSKGANYGYTF. DNA for the CDR3: TGTGCCAGTAGTAAGGGAGCTAACTATGGCTACACCTTC. The chain is built from TRBV19 and TRBJ1-2, with D uncertain. Germline V gene data show CDR1 as LNHDA and CDR2 as SQIVND (reference sequence). The CDR3 is 13 residues long. V was pared by 4 bases and J by 0 bases, with 6 bases between.

The chain uses TRBV18 and TRBJ1-5, with D possibly TRBD1 on 6 matching bases. The CDR3 is 15 amino acids. The V gene lost 1 base and the J gene lost 3 bases, with 10 bases spanning the gap. Germline V lookup: CDR1 KGHSH, CDR2 LQKENI. As DNA, the CDR3 is TGTGCCAGCTCACCACAGAACAGGGACAATCAGCCCCAGCATTTT. Its translation: CASSPQNRDNQPQHF.

V is TRBV6-6 and J is TRBJ2-1, with 8 bases that match TRBD2. Germline-derived CDR1 and CDR2 are MNHNY and SVGAGI (reference sequence). The CDR3 is 16 amino acids. The ends lost 0 bases at V and 6 bases at J; junction bases unmatched: 7. CDR3 loop: CASSYSEGLGGNEQFF. The CDR3 DNA sequence: TGTGCCAGCAGTTACTCAGAGGGACTAGGAGGCAATGAGCAGTTCTTC.

The chain carries TRBV9 and TRBJ2-5; 7 nucleotides match TRBD2. Germline V gene data show CDR1 as SGDLS and CDR2 as YYNGEE. Trimming cost V 4 bases and J 5 bases; bases outside gene matches: 5. This CDR3 is built from 13 residues. CDR3 nucleotide sequence: TGTGCCAGCAGCTCCGGGACTACGGAGACCCAGTACTTC. This translates into CASSSGTTETQYF.

This clone has more than one count but fewer than ten. The rearrangement joins TRBV5-4 to TRBJ2-7; TRBD2 aligns across 8 bases. J gave up 3 bases and V 4 bases, and 0 bases lay outside the gene matches. There are 12 residues in the CDR3. Germline-derived CDR1 and CDR2 are SGHNT and YYREEE (reference sequence). In DNA, the CDR3 is TGTGCCAGCAGCACTAGCGGCTACGAGCAGTACTTC. Protein sequence: CASSTSGYEQYF.

The chain has TRBV2 and TRBJ2-3, with D tentatively TRBD2 (5 bases). V was clipped by 2 bases and J by 4 bases, with 10 bases between them. The CDR3 consists of 14 residues. The V gene's germline CDR1 is SNHLY and CDR2 FYNNEI. CDR3 protein: CASSERGRPDTQYF. In DNA, the CDR3 is TGTGCCAGCAGTGAACGAGGGAGACCAGATACGCAGTATTTT. Based on the CDR3 plus reference TRBV2 and TRBJ2-3, the full variable domain is EPEVTQTPSHQVTQMGQEVILRCVPISNHLYFYWYRQILGQKVEFLVSFYNNEISEKSEIFDDQFSVERPDGSNFTLKIRSTKLEDSAMYFCASSERGRPDTQYFGPGTRLTVL.

The chain carries TRBV24-1 and TRBJ2-5; 8 positions agree with TRBD1. CDR1 is KGHDR and CDR2 is SFDVKD in the germline V gene. V lost 6 bases to trimming and J lost 5 bases; unmatched junction nucleotides: 4. The CDR3 length is 13 residues. CDR3 amino acids: CATSSGGWETQYF. For the CDR3, the DNA is TGTGCCACCAGTTCAGGGGGCTGGGAGACCCAGTACTTC.

The rearrangement joins TRBV9 to TRBJ2-1; TRBD2 agrees at 7 bases. Trimming cost V 0 bases and J 6 bases; bases outside gene matches: 6. CDR1 is SGDLS and CDR2 is YYNGEE in the germline V gene. CDR3 length: 15 amino acids. CDR3 bases: TGTGCCAGCAGCGTAGGGCTAGCGGAAACCAATGAGCAGTTCTTC. Translated, it gives CASSVGLAETNEQFF.

V and J are TRBV9 and TRBJ1-2; 10 positions agree with TRBD1. Unmatched junction bases numbered 3, after V lost 2 bases and J lost 2 bases. The CDR3 covers 15 residues. CDR1 is SGDLS and CDR2 is YYNGEE in the germline V gene. The CDR3 coding sequence is TGTGCCAGCAGCGTTGGGACAGGGGAGAACTATGGCTACACCTTC. Encoded protein: CASSVGTGENYGYTF.

This clone is a singleton in its sample. The chain carries TRBV7-9 and TRBJ2-1; 10 positions agree with TRBD2. J lost 4 bases, V lost 5 bases, and 5 bases had no gene match. This CDR3 is built from 15 residues. CDR1 and CDR2 from the germline V gene are SEHNR and FQNEAQ (reference sequence). The CDR3 protein is CASSVGLAEYNEQFF. The CDR3 DNA is TGTGCCAGCAGCGTTGGACTAGCGGAGTACAATGAGCAGTTCTTC.

This clone was observed many times. J is TRBJ2-2 and V is TRBV16; the D gene is possibly TRBD2 (5 bases). Trimming shortened V by 7 bases and J by 6 bases, and 15 bases separated the two germline ends. CDR1 and CDR2 (germline): KGHSY, FQNENV. The CDR3 spans 14 residues. The CDR3 here is CASTSGIGAGELFF. CDR3 DNA: TGTGCCAGCACATCCGGGATAGGAGCCGGGGAGCTGTTTTTT.

The rearrangement uses TRBV29-1 and TRBJ1-1, with unresolved D. Germline V CDR1 and CDR2: SQVTM, ANQGSEA. This CDR3 is built from 11 residues. The V end was cut by 4 bases, the J end by 3 bases, with 6 bases between. The CDR3 here is CSVAGYTEAFF. The CDR3 DNA sequence: TGCAGCGTTGCAGGTTACACTGAAGCTTTCTTT.

The V gene is TRBV24-1, the J gene TRBJ2-2; 9 positions agree with TRBD2. The CDR3 extends over 18 amino acids. Trimming took 4 bases from V and 5 from J; bases not matched to a gene: 13. The germline V gene encodes CDR1 KGHDR and CDR2 SFDVKD. In DNA, the CDR3 is TGTGCCACCAGTGACCCGTCGGGGCTAGCGGGGAGTACCGGGGAGCTGTTTTTT. This encodes CATSDPSGLAGSTGELFF.

The CDR3 sequence is CATTSGSGEQFF. The CDR3 bases are TGTGCCACCACTAGCGGGAGCGGTGAGCAGTTCTTC. V is TRBV6-5 and J is TRBJ2-1; 11 nucleotides line up with TRBD2. CDR1 is MNHEY and CDR2 is SVGAGI in the germline V gene. V was pared by 10 bases and J by 9 bases, with 5 bases of the junction left unmatched. This CDR3 comprises 12 residues.

The V call is TRBV5-1, the J call TRBJ1-1, with D maybe TRBD1 (5 bases). The CDR3 runs to 13 residues. V lost 1 base to trimming and J lost 3 bases, with 7 bases between them. From germline, CDR1 is SGHRS and CDR2 YFSETQ. The CDR3 nucleotides are TGCGCCAGCAGCTTGCAGGGTGACACTGAAGCTTTCTTT. This sequence encodes CASSLQGDTEAFF. Full variable domain (outside the CDR3, taken from reference TRBV5-1 and TRBJ1-1): KAGVTQTPRYLIKTRGQQVTLSCSPISGHRSVSWYQQTPGQGLQFLFEYFSETQRNKGNFPGRFSGRQFSNSRSEMNVSTLELGDSALYLCASSLQGDTEAFFGQGTRLTVV.

V gene TRBV24-1 combines with J gene TRBJ2-3; 9 bases are a match to TRBD1. Germline lookup yields CDR1 KGHDR and CDR2 SFDVKD. The CDR3 spans 16 residues. Germline trimming cut 2 bases from V and 0 bases from J; bases unmatched to any gene: 2. The CDR3 region is CATSDWTGESTDTQYF. The CDR3 coding sequence is TGTGCCACCAGTGATTGGACAGGGGAGAGCACAGATACGCAGTATTTT.

The CDR3 DNA reads TGTGCCAGCAGCTTTAGGACAGGGAGCACTGAAGCTTTCTTT. Its protein is CASSFRTGSTEAFF. This chain joins TRBV11-3 and TRBJ1-1; 8 bases match TRBD1. This CDR3 region has 14 residues. Germline CDR1 and CDR2: SGHNT and YENEEA. V trimming: 3 bases; J trimming: 4 bases; junction bases outside the gene matches: 4.

The rearrangement links TRBV10-3 to TRBJ2-5; 8 bases line up with TRBD1. Germline V gene sequence: CDR1 ENHRY, CDR2 SYGVKD. This CDR3 contains 15 residues. The trim removed 4 bases at V and 4 bases at J, leaving 8 bases unmatched. CDR3 residues: CAISVGAGGIETQYF. The CDR3 DNA reads as TGTGCCATCAGTGTGGGGGCAGGGGGCATAGAGACCCAGTACTTC.

V is TRBV5-4 and J is TRBJ1-3; D is perhaps TRBD1 (6 bases). This CDR3 is built from 15 residues. Trimming removed 4 bases at V and 1 base at J, with 12 bases between. The germline V gene has CDR1 SGHNT and CDR2 YYREEE (reference sequence). The CDR3 sequence is CASSMDSSSGNTIYF. CDR3 bases: TGTGCCAGCAGCATGGACAGCTCTTCTGGAAACACCATATATTTT.

The chain links TRBV3-1 (or the pseudogene TRBV3-2) to TRBJ2-3; a weak D match, TRBD1 (5 bases). V gave up 4 bases and J gave up 0 bases, with 14 bases separating them. CDR1 and CDR2 (germline): LGHDT, YNNKEL (reference sequence). This CDR3 spans 16 amino acids. The CDR3 reads CASSLTGWGSTDTQYF. In DNA form, the CDR3 reads TGTGCCAGCAGCCTAACAGGATGGGGTAGCACAGATACGCAGTATTTT.

The J gene is TRBJ1-5, the V gene TRBV19; 7 bases are shared with TRBD1. This CDR3 region has 16 residues. In germline, CDR1 is LNHDA, CDR2 SQIVND (reference sequence). The J segment lost 3 bases and the V segment lost 5 bases, leaving 10 bases of the junction unmatched. CDR3 amino acids: CASSPRQGLANQPQHF. CDR3 DNA: TGTGCCAGTAGTCCCAGACAGGGATTAGCCAATCAGCCCCAGCATTTT.

This clone was picked up one time. V is TRBV6-5 and J is TRBJ2-7, with no clear D. The CDR3 is made up of 13 amino acids. Trimming removed 6 bases at V and 1 base at J, with 10 bases between. CDR1 is MNHEY and CDR2 is SVGAGI in the germline V gene. The CDR3 DNA is TGTGCCAGCAGGAGTACCGTGTCCTACGAGCAGTACTTC. Protein sequence: CASRSTVSYEQYF.

CDR3 sequence: CASSQVRESKQETQYF. CDR3 in DNA: TGTGCCAGCAGCCAAGTGAGAGAGAGTAAACAAGAGACCCAGTACTTC. This sequence joins TRBV3-1 (or the pseudogene TRBV3-2) and TRBJ2-5; D is uncertain. Trimming stripped 1 base from V and 2 bases from J, with 14 bases between. Germline lookup yields CDR1 LGHDT and CDR2 YNNKEL (reference sequence). CDR3 length: 16 residues.

The chain has TRBV12-5 and TRBJ1-6; TRBD1 agrees at 7 bases. Trimming at V came to 5 bases and at J to 0 bases, leaving 13 bases not matched to a gene. Germline CDR1 and CDR2: LGHNT and FRNRAP. The length of the CDR3 is 19 residues. CDR3 coding DNA: TGTGCTAGTGGTACAGAAACAGGGGTAGGATACTCCTATAATTCACCCCTCCACTTT. Amino acids: CASGTETGVGYSYNSPLHF. The whole variable domain, filled in from reference TRBV12-5 and TRBJ1-6, reads DARVTQTPRHKVTEMGQEVTMRCQPILGHNTVFWYRQTMMQGLELLAYFRNRAPLDDSGMPKDRFSAEMPDATLATLKIQPSEPRDSAVYFCASGTETGVGYSYNSPLHFGNGTRLTVT.

The J gene is TRBJ2-3, the V gene TRBV10-1; 9 nucleotides match TRBD2. Losses at the gene ends were 5 bases for V and 3 bases for J; bases not matched to a gene: 6. This CDR3 is built from 15 residues. Germline CDR1 WNHNN, CDR2 SYGVQD (reference sequence). CDR3 in DNA: TGCGCCAGCAGTTTTAGCGGGAGTCGTACAGATACGCAGTATTTT. It is translated as CASSFSGSRTDTQYF.

The J gene is TRBJ2-5, the V gene TRBV18; 9 positions agree with TRBD1. Per the germline V gene, CDR1 is KGHSH and CDR2 is LQKENI. This CDR3 contains 15 residues. The J segment lost 2 bases and the V segment lost 3 bases, leaving 4 bases of the junction unmatched. CDR3: CASSPGTGRQETQYF. CDR3 nucleotide sequence: TGTGCCAGCTCACCTGGGACAGGGCGACAAGAGACCCAGTACTTC.